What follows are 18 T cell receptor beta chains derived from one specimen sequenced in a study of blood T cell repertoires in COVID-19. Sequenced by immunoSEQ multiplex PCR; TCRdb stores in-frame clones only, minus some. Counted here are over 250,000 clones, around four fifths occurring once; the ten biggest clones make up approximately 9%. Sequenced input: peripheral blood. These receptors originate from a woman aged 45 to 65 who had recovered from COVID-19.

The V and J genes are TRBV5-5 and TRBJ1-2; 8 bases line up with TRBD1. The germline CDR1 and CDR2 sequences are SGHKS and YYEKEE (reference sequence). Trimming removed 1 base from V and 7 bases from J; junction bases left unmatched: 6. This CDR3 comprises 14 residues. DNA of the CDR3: TGTGCCAGCAGCTTGCCCCAGGGGGCTGGTGGCTACACCTTC. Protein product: CASSLPQGAGGYTF. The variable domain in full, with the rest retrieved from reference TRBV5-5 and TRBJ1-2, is DAGVTQSPTHLIKTRGQQVTLRCSPISGHKSVSWYQQVLGQGPQFIFQYYEKEERGRGNFPDRFSARQFPNYSSELNVNALLLGDSALYLCASSLPQGAGGYTFGSGTRLTVV.

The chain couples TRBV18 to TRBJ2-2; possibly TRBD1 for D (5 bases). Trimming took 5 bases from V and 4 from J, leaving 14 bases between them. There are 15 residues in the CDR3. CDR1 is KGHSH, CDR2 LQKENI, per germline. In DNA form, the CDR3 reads TGTGCCAGCTCAACTGATCAGGGTTTCACCGGGGAGCTGTTTTTT. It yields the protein CASSTDQGFTGELFF.

This CDR3 is CASSLGGSFEPQHF. The CDR3 DNA follows: TGTGCCAGCAGCTTGGGAGGGAGTTTTGAGCCCCAGCATTTT. This rearrangement joins TRBV5-4 to TRBJ1-5; D gene unclear. V lost 0 bases and J lost 8, with 12 bases in between. The CDR3 is made up of 14 amino acids. Germline lookup yields CDR1 SGHNT and CDR2 YYREEE (reference sequence).

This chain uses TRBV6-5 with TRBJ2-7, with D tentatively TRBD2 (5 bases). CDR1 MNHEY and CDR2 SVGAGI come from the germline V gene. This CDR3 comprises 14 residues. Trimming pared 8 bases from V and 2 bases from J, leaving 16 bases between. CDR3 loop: CASAAPGVAYEQYF. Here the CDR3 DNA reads TGTGCCAGCGCCGCACCCGGGGTTGCCTACGAGCAGTACTTC.

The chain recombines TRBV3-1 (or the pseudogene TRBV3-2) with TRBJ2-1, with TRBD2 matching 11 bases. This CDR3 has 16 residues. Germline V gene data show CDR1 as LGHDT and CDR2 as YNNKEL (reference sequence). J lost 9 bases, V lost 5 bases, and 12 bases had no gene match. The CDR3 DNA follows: TGTGCCAGCAGCTCATCGGTAGCGGGAGGGCGGGGTGAGCAGTTCTTC. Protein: CASSSSVAGGRGEQFF.

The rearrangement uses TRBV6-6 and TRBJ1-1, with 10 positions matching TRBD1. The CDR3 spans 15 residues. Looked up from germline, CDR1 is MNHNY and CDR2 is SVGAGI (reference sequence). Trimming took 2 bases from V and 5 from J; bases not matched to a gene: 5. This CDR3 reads CASSYPGTGDTEAFF. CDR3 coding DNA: TGTGCCAGCAGTTACCCTGGGACAGGGGATACTGAAGCTTTCTTT.

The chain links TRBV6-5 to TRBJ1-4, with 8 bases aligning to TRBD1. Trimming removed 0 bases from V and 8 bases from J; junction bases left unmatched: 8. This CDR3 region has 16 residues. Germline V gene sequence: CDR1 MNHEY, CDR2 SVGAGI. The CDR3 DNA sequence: TGTGCCAGCAGTTACTCCGCCAGGGGGCGAAGGGAAAAACTGTTTTTT. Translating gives CASSYSARGRREKLFF.

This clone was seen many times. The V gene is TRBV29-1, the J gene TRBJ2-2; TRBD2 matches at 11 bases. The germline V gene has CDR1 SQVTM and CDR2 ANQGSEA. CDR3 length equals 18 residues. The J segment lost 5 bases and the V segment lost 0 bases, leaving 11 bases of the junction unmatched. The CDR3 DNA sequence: TGCAGCGTTGAAGAGCCCCTAGCGGGGGGTGGGAGGACCGGGGAGCTGTTTTTT. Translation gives CSVEEPLAGGGRTGELFF.

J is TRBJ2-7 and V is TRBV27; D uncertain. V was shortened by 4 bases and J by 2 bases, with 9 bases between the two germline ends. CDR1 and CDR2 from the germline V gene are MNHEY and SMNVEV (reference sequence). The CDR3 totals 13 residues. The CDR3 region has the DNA TGTGCCAGCAGTTCCTCGAGGACCTACGAGCAGTACTTC. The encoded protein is CASSSSRTYEQYF.

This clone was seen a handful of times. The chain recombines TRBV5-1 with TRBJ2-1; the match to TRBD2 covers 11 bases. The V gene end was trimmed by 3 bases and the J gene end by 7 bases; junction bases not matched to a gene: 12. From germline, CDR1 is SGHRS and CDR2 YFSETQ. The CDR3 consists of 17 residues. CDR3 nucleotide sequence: TGCGCCAGCAGCTCGTCCTTAGCGGGGGGGCGAGGGAATGAGCAGTTCTTC. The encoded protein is CASSSSLAGGRGNEQFF.

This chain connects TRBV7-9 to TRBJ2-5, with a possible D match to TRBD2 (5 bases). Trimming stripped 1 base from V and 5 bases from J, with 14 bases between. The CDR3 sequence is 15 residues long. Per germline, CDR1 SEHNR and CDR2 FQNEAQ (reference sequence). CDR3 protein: CASSLVGGGRETQYF. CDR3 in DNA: TGTGCCAGCAGCTTAGTGGGCGGAGGAAGGGAGACCCAGTACTTC.

CDR3 nucleotides: TGTGCCAGCAGCTTAGCGGAGGGCCCGGGACTCGCTGACAATGAGCAGTTCTTC. It translates to CASSLAEGPGLADNEQFF. This chain connects TRBV7-2 to TRBJ2-1, with D possibly being TRBD2 (6 bases). Germline V CDR1 and CDR2: SGHTA, FQGNSA. V lost 0 bases and J 5 bases, leaving 20 bases between the germline ends. The CDR3 runs 18 residues.

The CDR3 region is CASSELLAGEQYF. CDR3 sequence (DNA): TGTGCCAGCAGTGAACTTTTAGCGGGAGAGCAGTACTTC. J is TRBJ2-7 and V is TRBV6-1, with TRBD2 identical over 8 bases. This CDR3 comprises 13 residues. Germline loops: CDR1 MNHNS, CDR2 SASEGT. J gave up 7 bases and V 2 bases, and 4 bases lay outside the gene matches.

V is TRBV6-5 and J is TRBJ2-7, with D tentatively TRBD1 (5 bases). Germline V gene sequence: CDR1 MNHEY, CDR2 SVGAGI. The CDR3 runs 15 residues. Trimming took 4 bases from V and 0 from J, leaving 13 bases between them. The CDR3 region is CASSSFWGGSYEQYF. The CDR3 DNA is TGTGCCAGCAGTTCGTTCTGGGGCGGCTCCTACGAGCAGTACTTC.

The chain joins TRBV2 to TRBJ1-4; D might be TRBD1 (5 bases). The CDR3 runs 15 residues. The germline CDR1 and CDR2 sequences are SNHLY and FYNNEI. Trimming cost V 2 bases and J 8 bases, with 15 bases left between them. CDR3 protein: CASSEFGQGREKLFF. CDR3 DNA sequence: TGTGCCAGCAGTGAATTCGGCCAGGGAAGGGAAAAACTGTTTTTT.

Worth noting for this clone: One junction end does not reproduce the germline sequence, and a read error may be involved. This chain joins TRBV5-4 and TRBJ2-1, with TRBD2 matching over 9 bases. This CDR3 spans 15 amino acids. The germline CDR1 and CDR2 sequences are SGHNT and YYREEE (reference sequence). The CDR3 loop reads CASRLGGGALNEQFF. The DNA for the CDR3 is TGTGCCAGCAGGTTGGGCGGGGGGGCCCTCAATGAGCAGTTCTTC.

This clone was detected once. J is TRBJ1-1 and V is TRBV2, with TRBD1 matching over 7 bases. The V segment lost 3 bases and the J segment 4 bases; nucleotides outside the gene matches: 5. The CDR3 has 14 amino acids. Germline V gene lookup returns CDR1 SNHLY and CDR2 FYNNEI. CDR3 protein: CASSENRGTTEAFF. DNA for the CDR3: TGTGCCAGCAGTGAGAACAGGGGTACCACTGAAGCTTTCTTT.

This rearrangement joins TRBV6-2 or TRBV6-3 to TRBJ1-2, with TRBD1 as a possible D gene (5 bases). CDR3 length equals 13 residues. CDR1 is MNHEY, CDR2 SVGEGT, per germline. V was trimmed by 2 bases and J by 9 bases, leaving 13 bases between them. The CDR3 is CASSYPGLVSYTF. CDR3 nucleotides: TGTGCCAGCAGTTACCCGGGACTGGTTAGCTACACCTTC.